A single TCR beta chain is shown here with its context. Its target is not known. CDR3 length equals 14 residues. Trimming left V 3 bases short and J 4 bases short, with 9 bases between. CDR1 is LNHDA, CDR2 SQIVND, per germline (reference sequence). These data come from a study of shared clonotypes between healthy human individuals. On sorted subsets, replicate PCRs used 200 to 250 ng DNA, or tens of thousands of T cell genomes. TCRdb's table, derived via immunoSEQ multiplex PCR, lists solely in-frame clones and lacks some. This sample has some 2.1 million clones; approximately 94% occur once, and the top ten carry 1% to 1.3%. The naive CD8 population came from CD45RO-negative cells selected for CCR7, without terminally differentiated effector memory CD45RA+ cells. Notes on the study in general: Between a few donors, naive CD4 clonotypes were shared at a level of about 5%.

This chain links TRBV19 with TRBJ2-2; D is undetermined. Sequencing was performed on naive CD8+ T cells sorted from blood. The receptor comes from a man aged 18 to 35 in good health. The CDR3 protein is CASSILPFTGELFF. The CDR3 DNA sequence: TGTGCCAGTAGTATTTTGCCGTTCACCGGGGAGCTGTTTTTT.